Each of the 16 T cell receptor beta chains below was sequenced from the same sample in a study of blood T cell repertoires in COVID-19. The method was immunoSEQ multiplex PCR; TCRdb's version includes in-frame clones alone and lacks a portion of them. This sample yields about 190,000 clones, of which around nine tenths are seen a single time; approximately 1% belongs to the top ten. Sequenced: peripheral blood. These TCRs come from a man aged 30-40 years with acute or convalescent COVID-19.

In its sample, this clone was seen a few times. The V call is TRBV25-1, the J call TRBJ2-1; TRBD2 matches at 9 bases. There are 15 residues in the CDR3. Per the germline V gene, CDR1 is MGHDK and CDR2 is SYGVNS. V lost 5 bases and J lost 4; bases outside the gene matches: 6. The CDR3 region is CASSKAGGGYNEQFF. The CDR3 DNA reads as TGTGCCAGCAGTAAAGCGGGGGGAGGTTACAATGAGCAGTTCTTC. Full variable domain (missing parts from reference TRBV25-1 and TRBJ2-1): EADIYQTPRYLVIGTGKKITLECSQTMGHDKMYWYQQDPGMELHLIHYSYGVNSTEKGDLSSESTVSRIRTEHFPLTLESARPSHTSQYLCASSKAGGGYNEQFFGPGTRLTVL.

The rearrangement uses TRBV5-1 and TRBJ2-1; no clear D gene. CDR3 length: 16 residues. V was clipped by 0 bases and J by 5 bases, with 15 bases between them. CDR1 SGHRS and CDR2 YFSETQ come from the germline V gene. CDR3 bases: TGCGCCAGCAGCTTGGGACCGGTGCTCCGGGACAATGAGCAGTTCTTC. Its protein product is CASSLGPVLRDNEQFF.

The J gene is TRBJ1-2, the V gene TRBV19; the D is unclear. The germline CDR1 and CDR2 sequences are LNHDA and SQIVND (reference sequence). The V gene lost 1 base and the J gene lost 3 bases, with 9 bases spanning the gap. The CDR3 spans 14 residues. The CDR3 DNA is TGTGCCAGTAGTATAGGTCCAGAAGACTATGGCTACACCTTC. It encodes CASSIGPEDYGYTF.

The chain recombines TRBV11-2 with TRBJ2-2, with D hard to call. CDR3 length: 14 residues. The ends were cut back, 2 bases at V and 4 bases at J, with 8 bases in the middle. From germline, CDR1 is SGHAT and CDR2 FQNNGV. Here the CDR3 DNA reads TGTGCCAGCAGCTTAAATGCCGGCACCGGGGAGCTGTTTTTT. Its protein product is CASSLNAGTGELFF.

V and J are TRBV4-1 and TRBJ2-3; 14 nucleotides line up with TRBD2. The germline V gene encodes CDR1 MGHRA and CDR2 YSYEKL. This CDR3 is built from 19 residues. Losses at the gene ends were 1 base for V and 2 bases for J; bases not matched to a gene: 8. The CDR3 DNA sequence: TGCGCCAGCAGCCAAGTCAAGGGACTAGCGGGGGACTTCACAGATACGCAGTATTTT. This encodes CASSQVKGLAGDFTDTQYF.

The chain combines TRBV7-8 with TRBJ1-2; 8 nucleotides align to TRBD1. V dropped 3 bases and J dropped 2; count of bases not matched to a gene: 2. Germline CDR1 reads SGHVS; CDR2 reads FQNEAQ. This CDR3 is 14 amino acids long. CDR3 region: CASSFYRGNYGYTF. The CDR3 bases are TGTGCCAGCAGCTTCTACAGGGGGAACTATGGCTACACCTTC.

The V and J genes are TRBV13 and TRBJ2-6; weak D call: TRBD2 (5 bases). Trimming left V 5 bases short and J 0 bases short, with 8 bases between. The V gene's germline CDR1 is PRHDT and CDR2 FYEKMQ (reference sequence). The CDR3 length is 15 residues. The CDR3 DNA sequence: TGTGCCAGCAGCGGTGAGGGCTCTGGGGCCAACGTCCTGACTTTC. Translated: CASSGEGSGANVLTF.

The V and J genes are TRBV19 and TRBJ1-6; no firm D call. The CDR3 is 12 amino acids. Per germline, CDR1 LNHDA and CDR2 SQIVND (reference sequence). V lost 8 bases and J lost 3, with 5 bases in between. The DNA for the CDR3 is TGTGCCAGTGGAGTCTATAATTCACCCCTCCACTTT. It specifies CASGVYNSPLHF.

The gene calls are TRBV6-5 and TRBJ2-1, with TRBD1 identical over 7 bases. Trimming at V came to 7 bases and at J to 5 bases, leaving 5 bases not matched to a gene. The CDR3 contains 13 residues. Germline assignment: CDR1 MNHEY and CDR2 SVGAGI. The CDR3 spells CASTGQDNNEQFF. CDR3 DNA sequence: TGTGCCAGCACCGGACAGGACAACAATGAGCAGTTCTTC.

This clone was observed a single time. This sequence joins TRBV10-1 and TRBJ1-1, with 7 nucleotides matching TRBD1. The germline V gene encodes CDR1 WNHNN and CDR2 SYGVQD (reference sequence). The CDR3 consists of 14 residues. Unmatched junction bases numbered 5, after V lost 5 bases and J lost 2 bases. In DNA form, the CDR3 reads TGCGCCAGCAGTCGACAGGGTGTTAACACTGAAGCTTTCTTT. It specifies CASSRQGVNTEAFF.

This chain connects TRBV5-1 to TRBJ2-7; D is perhaps TRBD2 (5 bases). CDR3 length: 13 residues. Trimming left V 4 bases short and J 4 bases short, with 12 bases between. The V gene's germline CDR1 is SGHRS and CDR2 YFSETQ. The CDR3 spells CASSTRTGYEQYF. DNA for the CDR3: TGCGCCAGCAGCACAAGGACGGGATACGAGCAGTACTTC.

The rearrangement uses TRBV5-5 and TRBJ2-1, with 9 positions matching TRBD2. V shed 1 base and J 9 bases; nucleotides not matched to a gene: 11. The CDR3 consists of 16 residues. Germline-derived CDR1 and CDR2 are SGHKS and YYEKEE (reference sequence). The CDR3 nucleotides are TGTGCCAGCAGCTTGAATCCTGCGGGAGGGCACAGTGAGCAGTTCTTC. As protein: CASSLNPAGGHSEQFF. The variable domain in full, with the rest retrieved from reference TRBV5-5 and TRBJ2-1, is DAGVTQSPTHLIKTRGQQVTLRCSPISGHKSVSWYQQVLGQGPQFIFQYYEKEERGRGNFPDRFSARQFPNYSSELNVNALLLGDSALYLCASSLNPAGGHSEQFFGPGTRLTVL.

The chain employs TRBV4-1 and TRBJ2-2; D is perhaps TRBD1 (6 bases). Germline loops: CDR1 MGHRA, CDR2 YSYEKL. This CDR3 spans 15 amino acids. V was cut by 2 bases and J by 4 bases, with 11 bases left in between. CDR3 protein: CASSQLQGATGELFF. CDR3 bases: TGCGCCAGCAGCCAATTACAGGGAGCCACCGGGGAGCTGTTTTTT.

V gene TRBV11-2 combines with J gene TRBJ2-7, with a tentative D call TRBD2 (7 bases). V was clipped by 3 bases and J by 4 bases, with 16 bases between them. In germline, CDR1 is SGHAT, CDR2 FQNNGV. CDR3 length: 15 amino acids. The CDR3 region has the DNA TGTGCCAGCAGCTTCGCCAAGGGGGGGCTATACGAGCAGTACTTC. Its translation is CASSFAKGGLYEQYF.

The CDR3 here is CASKIRQATGELFF. The DNA for the CDR3 is TGTGCCAGCAAGATTAGACAGGCCACCGGGGAGCTGTTTTTT. The chain employs TRBV2 and TRBJ2-2, with a tentative D call TRBD1 (6 bases). V lost 7 bases to trimming and J lost 4 bases, with 13 bases between them. CDR3 size: 14 residues. CDR1 is SNHLY, CDR2 FYNNEI, per germline.

The chain carries TRBV5-1 and TRBJ2-2; the match to TRBD2 covers 7 bases. The junction had 9 bases not matched to a gene; V was cut back by 7 bases and J by 3 bases. The length of the CDR3 is 15 residues. Germline V gene lookup returns CDR1 SGHRS and CDR2 YFSETQ. CDR3 residues: CASGERGDYTGELFF. DNA for the CDR3: TGCGCCAGCGGAGAACGGGGGGACTACACCGGGGAGCTGTTTTTT.